Below, 12 T cell receptor beta chains from the same sample are listed, as sequenced in a study of T cells after yellow fever vaccination. Using its own MiXCR run on the 5' RACE reads, TCRdb lists one record per CDR3 protein. The sample contains some 400,000 distinct CDR3 sequences, 15% to 20% of which appear only once. The sample here was PBMCs, taken before the yellow fever booster vaccination. The receptors were gathered from a man younger than 35 who received the YFV17D yellow fever vaccine.

A single count supports this clonotype. V gene TRBV2 combines with J gene TRBJ2-7; perhaps TRBD1 as D (5 bases). CDR1 and CDR2 from the germline V gene are SNHLY and FYNNEI. The CDR3 contains 14 residues. V was clipped by 2 bases and J by 7 bases, with 15 bases between them. The CDR3 DNA is TGTGCCAGCAGTGAAAGACAGAAGAACGGGGAGCAGTACGTC. Protein: CASSERQKNGEQYV.

This chain joins TRBV20-1 and TRBJ1-3; D remains unclear. The CDR3 length is 17 residues. V lost 0 bases and J lost 8, with 23 bases in between. Germline CDR1 reads DFQATT; CDR2 reads SNEGSKA (reference sequence). The CDR3 here is CSARDAHRPTLTDTIYF. The CDR3 DNA is TGCAGTGCTAGAGATGCCCACCGGCCGACTCTTACGGACACCATATATTTT.

The chain recombines TRBV10-1 with TRBJ2-1; TRBD2 matches 9 bases. The V and J ends lost 3 bases and 3 bases, in that order; junction bases with no gene match: 3. CDR1 and CDR2 (germline): WNHNN, SYGVQD (reference sequence). The CDR3 length is 15 residues. The CDR3 bases are TGCGCCAGCAGTGACCCAGCGGGGGGCTACAATGAGCAGTTCTTC. As protein: CASSDPAGGYNEQFF.

The rearrangement joins TRBV4-1 to TRBJ1-5; TRBD1 matches 7 bases. V gave up 1 base and J gave up 4 bases; unmatched junction bases: 10. This CDR3 is 17 amino acids long. The germline gives CDR1 MGHRA, CDR2 YSYEKL. The CDR3 bases are TGCGCCAGCAGCCAAGGGGGAGGACAGGACTCTAATCAGCCCCAGCATTTT. This translates into CASSQGGGQDSNQPQHF.

This chain links TRBV13 with TRBJ2-1; D uncertain. The V gene's germline CDR1 is PRHDT and CDR2 FYEKMQ (reference sequence). The CDR3 is 15 amino acids. With 5 bases removed from V and 0 bases from J, the gap between germline ends came to 11 bases. This chain's CDR3 is CASSPDSSSYNEQFF. The CDR3 DNA reads as TGTGCCAGCAGCCCCGACTCGAGCTCCTACAATGAGCAGTTCTTC.

This clonotype appeared many times. The V gene is TRBV6-5, the J gene TRBJ1-2, with D maybe TRBD1 (5 bases). With 4 bases removed from V and 5 bases from J, the gap between germline ends came to 14 bases. There are 14 residues in the CDR3. Per the germline V gene, CDR1 is MNHEY and CDR2 is SVGAGI. DNA of the CDR3: TGTGCCAGCAGTTTGGGGGGAGGGCCGTATGGCTACACCTTC. Its translation is CASSLGGGPYGYTF.

The chain has TRBV5-6 and TRBJ1-1; TRBD1 matches 9 bases. The CDR3 covers 15 residues. Per the germline V gene, CDR1 is SGHDT and CDR2 is YYEEEE. Losses at the gene ends were 0 bases for V and 11 bases for J; bases not matched to a gene: 11. The CDR3 reads CASSLVVGDREVAFF. CDR3 in DNA: TGTGCCAGCAGCTTGGTTGTTGGGGACAGGGAAGTTGCTTTCTTT.

This clonotype has at least ten counts. The J gene is TRBJ2-2, the V gene TRBV5-1; possibly TRBD1 for D (6 bases). The length of the CDR3 is 14 residues. Trimming shortened V by 4 bases and J by 1 base, and 8 bases separated the two germline ends. Germline assignment: CDR1 SGHRS and CDR2 YFSETQ. The CDR3 coding sequence is TGCGCCAGCAGCCTGACAGGGAACACCGGGGAGCTGTTTTTT. Protein product: CASSLTGNTGELFF.

The rearrangement links TRBV19 to TRBJ2-1; 8 nucleotides agree with TRBD2. There are 15 residues in the CDR3. The V gene's germline CDR1 is LNHDA and CDR2 SQIVND (reference sequence). V shed 4 bases and J 10 bases; nucleotides not matched to a gene: 12. CDR3 protein: CASSTPGGGLYEQFF. The CDR3 nucleotides are TGTGCCAGTAGTACCCCCGGCGGGGGGTTATACGAGCAGTTCTTC.

J is TRBJ2-1 and V is TRBV5-5, with 7 bases lining up with TRBD1. J was trimmed by 2 bases and V by 4 bases; bases with no gene match: 9. Germline V gene sequence: CDR1 SGHKS, CDR2 YYEKEE (reference sequence). CDR3 length equals 16 residues. The CDR3 spells CASSMTGYVPYNEQFF. In DNA, the CDR3 is TGTGCCAGCAGCATGACAGGGTATGTCCCCTACAATGAGCAGTTCTTC.

The rearrangement joins TRBV12-3 or TRBV12-4 to TRBJ2-5; weak D call: TRBD2 (5 bases). V was cut by 3 bases and J by 2 bases, with 13 bases left in between. The CDR3 is 15 residues long. In DNA, the CDR3 is TGTGCCAGCAGTTTGAAGCGGCGCGGACAAGAGACCCAGTACTTC. Amino acid sequence: CASSLKRRGQETQYF.

V and J are TRBV28 and TRBJ2-6, with D possibly matching TRBD1 (5 bases). The CDR3 extends over 17 amino acids. CDR1 and CDR2 (germline): MDHEN, SYDVKM. The germline V and J ends were trimmed by 5 bases and 1 base, with 15 bases remaining between them. This CDR3 is CASSKAGFRSGANVLTF. The CDR3 DNA reads TGTGCCAGCAGTAAGGCAGGGTTTCGGTCTGGGGCCAACGTCCTGACTTTC.